This TCR beta chain was identified in a study of T cells after yellow fever vaccination. On the study more broadly: Each low-cell-number fraction was prepared by means of SMART-Seq v4 Ultra Low Input.

Template-switching 5'RACE yielded the TCR cDNA; a universal primer site and UMIs were added in the process. TCRdb itself ran the 5' RACE reads through MiXCR, one entry per CDR3 protein. This table holds over 250,000 distinct CDR3 sequences, about 5% found once. Study-wide results and caveats: The secondary response showed a weaker magnitude and a faster peak, day 5 versus 15. Most primary-vaccination clones reappeared after the booster (about 95% CD4, roughly 90% CD8).

Germline V gives CDR1 MNHEY, CDR2 SVGAGI. CDR3 length: 13 residues. The V gene lost 8 bases and the J gene lost 9 bases, with 17 bases spanning the gap. This clonotype has more than one count but fewer than ten. The antigen is undetermined. This chain connects TRBV6-5 to TRBJ2-1; a possible D gene is TRBD2 (6 bases). The sample in question was CD4+ T cells sorted from PBMCs, obtained on the day of the yellow fever booster vaccination. This sequence was found in a man aged 18 to 35 who received the YFV17D yellow fever vaccine. This CDR3 reads CASRFLRGGEQFF. CDR3 bases: TGTGCCAGCCGCTTCTTGCGGGGTGGTGAGCAGTTCTTC.